A selection of T cell receptor beta chains follows, all from one sample in a study of blood T cell repertoires in COVID-19. TCRdb keeps only in-frame clones here, not all; method: immunoSEQ multiplex PCR. The sample comprises around 200,000 clones, around four fifths of which are singletons, and roughly 8.7% rests with the top ten. Material for sequencing was peripheral blood. Receptors were obtained from a middle-aged man with active or convalescent COVID-19. Both conserved end residues are part of each CDR3. A D gene is named only where the DNA matches it firmly. Only part of the rows carry a size: once, few, many, or a class if the clone is expanded.

d_gene: .; j_gene: TRBJ1-5; v_gene: TRBV7-2; len: 16; abundance: .; CDR3nt: TGTGCCAGCAGCTTAGCGCCGGGGGGCGGTTTTCAGCCCCAGCATTTT; CDR3aa: CASSLAPGGGFQPQHF
d_gene: TRBD1; j_gene: TRBJ1-5; v_gene: TRBV2; len: 16; abundance: .; CDR3nt: TGTGCCAGCAGGGACAGGGGCGACCCTAGCAATCAGCCCCAGCATTTT; CDR3aa: CASRDRGDPSNQPQHF
d_gene: .; j_gene: TRBJ1-3; v_gene: TRBV5-1; len: 15; abundance: .; CDR3nt: TGCGCCAGCAGCTCCTCGGGTGGCTCTGGAAACACCATATATTTT; CDR3aa: CASSSSGGSGNTIYF
d_gene: TRBD2; j_gene: TRBJ2-1; v_gene: TRBV10-3; len: 18; abundance: .; CDR3nt: TGTGCCATCAGTGAGGTACCCCTAGCGGGGGCGTCCTACAATGAGCAGTTCTTC; CDR3aa: CAISEVPLAGASYNEQFF
d_gene: TRBD2; j_gene: TRBJ2-5; v_gene: TRBV19; len: 14; abundance: .; CDR3nt: TGTGCCAGTAATGCCGGGGGGGCCGTAGAGACCCAGTACTTC; CDR3aa: CASNAGGAVETQYF
d_gene: .; j_gene: TRBJ1-3; v_gene: TRBV11-3; len: 15; abundance: .; CDR3nt: TGTGCCAGCAGCGCCGGGACAATAGAAGGAAACACCATATATTTT; CDR3aa: CASSAGTIEGNTIYF
d_gene: .; j_gene: TRBJ1-5; v_gene: TRBV21-1; len: 17; abundance: .; CDR3nt: TGTGCCAGCAGCAAAAAACTTGGACAGAACGAGAATCAGCCCCAGCATTTT; CDR3aa: CASSKKLGQNENQPQHF
d_gene: TRBD1; j_gene: TRBJ2-5; v_gene: TRBV5-1; len: 15; abundance: .; CDR3nt: TGCGCCAGCAGCACGGGACAGGGGGCCCAAGAGACCCAGTACTTC; CDR3aa: CASSTGQGAQETQYF
d_gene: TRBD1; j_gene: TRBJ1-6; v_gene: TRBV20-1; len: 15; abundance: once; CDR3nt: TGCAGTGCTAGTAACGAGGGACAGGGGAATTCACCCCTCCACTTT; CDR3aa: CSASNEGQGNSPLHF
d_gene: .; j_gene: TRBJ1-4; v_gene: TRBV18; len: 16; abundance: .; CDR3nt: TGTGCCAGCTCCCCGAGGGATCAAGCAACTAATGAAAAACTGTTTTTT; CDR3aa: CASSPRDQATNEKLFF
d_gene: TRBD2; j_gene: TRBJ2-7; v_gene: TRBV6-2/TRBV6-3; len: 15; abundance: .; CDR3nt: TGTGCCAGCAGTGCGCGCGGGACTAGTAATTACGAGCAGTACTTC; CDR3aa: CASSARGTSNYEQYF
d_gene: TRBD1; j_gene: TRBJ1-1; v_gene: TRBV5-1; len: 13; abundance: .; CDR3nt: TGCGCCAGCAGCAACGACAGGGCCACTGAAGCTTTCTTT; CDR3aa: CASSNDRATEAFF
d_gene: TRBD1; j_gene: TRBJ1-1; v_gene: TRBV2; len: 17; abundance: once; CDR3nt: TGTGCCAGCAGCGCAAGTCCGAGACAGGGGGCGAACACTGAAGCTTTCTTT; CDR3aa: CASSASPRQGANTEAFF
d_gene: .; j_gene: TRBJ2-7; v_gene: TRBV2; len: 16; abundance: once; CDR3nt: TGTGCCAGCAGTGAATATGTCGGGAGTGGAGCCTACGAGCAGTACTTC; CDR3aa: CASSEYVGSGAYEQYF
d_gene: TRBD1; j_gene: TRBJ2-7; v_gene: TRBV24-1; len: 17; abundance: once; CDR3nt: TGTGCCACCAGTGATCCGGGACAGGGCCATCCTCCCTTCGGGCAGTACTTC; CDR3aa: CATSDPGQGHPPFGQYF
d_gene: .; j_gene: TRBJ1-2; v_gene: TRBV19; len: 15; abundance: .; CDR3nt: TGTGCCAGTAGTTCGGGAGGGCGTCTCACCGGTGGCTACACCTTC; CDR3aa: CASSSGGRLTGGYTF
d_gene: TRBD1; j_gene: TRBJ2-5; v_gene: TRBV9; len: 16; abundance: .; CDR3nt: TGTGCCAGCAGCGCTGGACAAGACAGGGGGCGTGAGACCCAGTACTTC; CDR3aa: CASSAGQDRGRETQYF
d_gene: TRBD1; j_gene: TRBJ1-3; v_gene: TRBV6-6; len: 16; abundance: .; CDR3nt: TGTGCCAGCAGTAGAGGACAGGGCCCTACTGGAAACACCATATATTTT; CDR3aa: CASSRGQGPTGNTIYF
d_gene: .; j_gene: TRBJ1-2; v_gene: TRBV3-1/TRBV3-2; len: 12; abundance: .; CDR3nt: TGTGCCAGCAGCGGGAGCGGGGGTGGCTACACCTTC; CDR3aa: CASSGSGGGYTF
d_gene: TRBD1; j_gene: TRBJ2-3; v_gene: TRBV2; len: 15; abundance: .; CDR3nt: TGTGCCAGCAGTCCACAGGGGCCCCTTCGAGATACGCAGTATTTT; CDR3aa: CASSPQGPLRDTQYF
d_gene: TRBD1; j_gene: TRBJ1-6; v_gene: TRBV27; len: 16; abundance: .; CDR3nt: TGTGCCAGCAGGCGGGACAGCCGGGCCTATAATTCACCCCTCCACTTT; CDR3aa: CASRRDSRAYNSPLHF
d_gene: .; j_gene: TRBJ1-2; v_gene: TRBV7-9; len: 13; abundance: .; CDR3nt: TGTGCCAGCAGCTTACAGACTAACTATGGCTACACCTTC; CDR3aa: CASSLQTNYGYTF
d_gene: TRBD1; j_gene: TRBJ1-3; v_gene: TRBV3-1/TRBV3-2; len: 20; abundance: .; CDR3nt: TGTGCCAGCAGCCAAGTCTGGCAGGGGGCAGTCGGAAGCTCTGGAAACACCATATATTTT; CDR3aa: CASSQVWQGAVGSSGNTIYF
d_gene: .; j_gene: TRBJ1-4; v_gene: TRBV10-3; len: 14; abundance: few; CDR3nt: TGTGCCATCAGTGAGGCGGTCGGGGAGGAAAAACTGTTTTTT; CDR3aa: CAISEAVGEEKLFF
d_gene: TRBD1; j_gene: TRBJ1-1; v_gene: TRBV30; len: 17; abundance: .; CDR3nt: TGTGCCTGGAGTGACGCAGCACCGGGACAGGGGAACACTGAAGCTTTCTTT; CDR3aa: CAWSDAAPGQGNTEAFF
d_gene: .; j_gene: TRBJ2-7; v_gene: TRBV21-1; len: 18; abundance: .; CDR3nt: TGTGCCAGCACTACGGGCCCCCGTAAGCGGGGGGGCATCTACGAGCAGTACTTC; CDR3aa: CASTTGPRKRGGIYEQYF
d_gene: .; j_gene: TRBJ1-5; v_gene: TRBV7-8; len: 15; abundance: .; CDR3nt: TGTGCCAGCAGCCGTCTGAAAGACAGAGGTCAGCCCCAGCATTTT; CDR3aa: CASSRLKDRGQPQHF
d_gene: TRBD1; j_gene: TRBJ1-2; v_gene: TRBV9; len: 13; abundance: .; CDR3nt: TGTGCCAGCAGCGCCGGACAGGACTATGGCTACACCTTC; CDR3aa: CASSAGQDYGYTF
d_gene: .; j_gene: TRBJ1-5; v_gene: TRBV4-1; len: 13; abundance: .; CDR3nt: TGCGCCAGCAGCCGACAGAGCAATCAGCCCCAGCATTTT; CDR3aa: CASSRQSNQPQHF
d_gene: .; j_gene: TRBJ1-4; v_gene: TRBV15; len: 14; abundance: .; CDR3nt: TGTGCCACCAGCAGTCTTGCAACTAATGAAAAACTGTTTTTT; CDR3aa: CATSSLATNEKLFF
d_gene: .; j_gene: TRBJ1-4; v_gene: TRBV7-2; len: 17; abundance: .; CDR3nt: TGTGCCAGCAGCCTCCGCCGGGGTGCCGGGGAGAATGAAAAACTGTTTTTT; CDR3aa: CASSLRRGAGENEKLFF
d_gene: .; j_gene: TRBJ1-2; v_gene: TRBV28; len: 15; abundance: .; CDR3nt: TGTGCCAGCAGTTTGGGGTTAGGAGGGACCTATGGCTACACCTTC; CDR3aa: CASSLGLGGTYGYTF
d_gene: .; j_gene: TRBJ2-1; v_gene: TRBV2; len: 14; abundance: few; CDR3nt: TGTGCCAGCAGTGAGGGGGGTCTCCTCAATGAGCAGTTCTTC; CDR3aa: CASSEGGLLNEQFF
d_gene: TRBD1; j_gene: TRBJ2-7; v_gene: TRBV30; len: 15; abundance: .; CDR3nt: TGTGCCTGGAGAGTAGGACAGGGGGCTACCTACGAGCAGTACTTC; CDR3aa: CAWRVGQGATYEQYF
d_gene: .; j_gene: TRBJ2-1; v_gene: TRBV11-3; len: 11; abundance: .; CDR3nt: TGTGCCAGCAGCTCGTCAGACTCGTACTTCTTC; CDR3aa: CASSSSDSYFF
d_gene: TRBD1; j_gene: TRBJ1-2; v_gene: TRBV7-9; len: 15; abundance: few; CDR3nt: TGTGCCAGCAGCTCCGTGGACAGGGCTAACTATGGCTACACCTTC; CDR3aa: CASSSVDRANYGYTF
d_gene: TRBD1; j_gene: TRBJ2-7; v_gene: TRBV7-2; len: 18; abundance: .; CDR3nt: TGTGCCAGCAGCTTTAGCGCGGCATGGGGACAGGGTACCTACGAGCAGTACTTC; CDR3aa: CASSFSAAWGQGTYEQYF
d_gene: .; j_gene: TRBJ1-5; v_gene: TRBV12-5; len: 16; abundance: .; CDR3nt: TGTGCTAGTGGTTTGGTAGGTGGGGGCGGCAATCAGCCCCAGCATTTT; CDR3aa: CASGLVGGGGNQPQHF
d_gene: .; j_gene: TRBJ1-1; v_gene: TRBV5-1; len: 13; abundance: .; CDR3nt: TGCGCCAGCAGCTCGGGGGAAAATACTGAAGCTTTCTTT; CDR3aa: CASSSGENTEAFF
d_gene: TRBD1; j_gene: TRBJ1-4; v_gene: TRBV18; len: 16; abundance: .; CDR3nt: TGTGCCAGCTCACCTTTGAGACAGGGACGGAGTGAAAAACTGTTTTTT; CDR3aa: CASSPLRQGRSEKLFF
d_gene: TRBD1; j_gene: TRBJ1-4; v_gene: TRBV19; len: 14; abundance: .; CDR3nt: TGTGCCAGTAGTACGACAGGGGGCGTAGGGAAACTGTTTTTT; CDR3aa: CASSTTGGVGKLFF
d_gene: .; j_gene: TRBJ1-5; v_gene: TRBV3-1/TRBV3-2; len: 15; abundance: once; CDR3nt: TGTGCCAGCAGATTAACAGGAGTCAGCAATCAGCCCCAGCATTTT; CDR3aa: CASRLTGVSNQPQHF
d_gene: .; j_gene: TRBJ2-5; v_gene: TRBV6-1; len: 13; abundance: .; CDR3nt: TGTGCCAGCAGTGAAGGGCACCGAGAGACCCAGTACTTC; CDR3aa: CASSEGHRETQYF
d_gene: .; j_gene: TRBJ1-3; v_gene: TRBV2; len: 12; abundance: .; CDR3nt: TGTGCCAGCCGTGGACAGCGAAACACCATATATTTT; CDR3aa: CASRGQRNTIYF
d_gene: .; j_gene: TRBJ2-1; v_gene: TRBV24-1; len: 16; abundance: few; CDR3nt: TGTGCCACCAGTGAGGGCCTAACACGTTCCTACAATGAGCAGTTCTTC; CDR3aa: CATSEGLTRSYNEQFF
d_gene: TRBD1; j_gene: TRBJ1-2; v_gene: TRBV12-3/TRBV12-4; len: 13; abundance: once; CDR3nt: TGTGCCAGCACCAGAGACAGGGGTAAGGGCTACACCTTC; CDR3aa: CASTRDRGKGYTF
d_gene: .; j_gene: TRBJ1-1; v_gene: TRBV6-5; len: 15; abundance: once; CDR3nt: TGTGCCAGCACGACCCCTTTGGTAAGGGGCACTGAAGCTTTCTTT; CDR3aa: CASTTPLVRGTEAFF
d_gene: .; j_gene: TRBJ1-1; v_gene: TRBV5-1; len: 15; abundance: .; CDR3nt: TGCGCCAGCAGCCTTCCCGGGGGAGGCAGAACTGAAGCTTTCTTT; CDR3aa: CASSLPGGGRTEAFF
d_gene: .; j_gene: TRBJ1-1; v_gene: TRBV30; len: 12; abundance: .; CDR3nt: TGTGCCTGGAGGGGGGGGAACACTGAAGCTTTCTTT; CDR3aa: CAWRGGNTEAFF
d_gene: .; j_gene: TRBJ1-6; v_gene: TRBV10-3; len: 17; abundance: .; CDR3nt: TGTGCCATCAGTGAGTCGGCGGGGGCAACCTATAATTCACCCCTCCACTTT; CDR3aa: CAISESAGATYNSPLHF
d_gene: .; j_gene: TRBJ2-2; v_gene: TRBV5-6; len: 15; abundance: .; CDR3nt: TGTGCCAGCAGCTTGGTTCAGGGATCCACCGGGGAGCTGTTTTTT; CDR3aa: CASSLVQGSTGELFF
d_gene: TRBD2; j_gene: TRBJ2-5; v_gene: TRBV4-1; len: 18; abundance: .; CDR3nt: TGCGCCAGCAGCCAAGATCTAGGGCTAGCGGGGGGTCAAGAGACCCAGTACTTC; CDR3aa: CASSQDLGLAGGQETQYF
d_gene: .; j_gene: TRBJ2-7; v_gene: TRBV5-6; len: 13; abundance: .; CDR3nt: TGTGCCAGCAGGGCAGGACAATCCTACGAGCAGTACTTC; CDR3aa: CASRAGQSYEQYF
d_gene: .; j_gene: TRBJ1-5; v_gene: TRBV5-8; len: 17; abundance: .; CDR3nt: TGTGCCAGCAGCTTGGGGGCCGGCGCGCGGGGCAATCAGCCCCAGCATTTT; CDR3aa: CASSLGAGARGNQPQHF
d_gene: .; j_gene: TRBJ1-2; v_gene: TRBV18; len: 14; abundance: .; CDR3nt: TGTGCCAGCTCACCGAACGAGGGGGAGTTTGGCTACACCTTC; CDR3aa: CASSPNEGEFGYTF
d_gene: TRBD1; j_gene: TRBJ1-2; v_gene: TRBV9; len: 15; abundance: .; CDR3nt: TGTGCCAGCAGCCTCGGGACAGACGGACTCCAGGGCTACACCTTC; CDR3aa: CASSLGTDGLQGYTF
d_gene: .; j_gene: TRBJ1-1; v_gene: TRBV25-1; len: 12; abundance: .; CDR3nt: TGTGCCAGCATGATAGGACACGGTGAAGCTTTCTTT; CDR3aa: CASMIGHGEAFF